Presented here are 20 T cell receptor beta chains from one specimen sequenced in a study of blood T cell repertoires in COVID-19. Produced via immunoSEQ multiplex PCR; TCRdb's table is partial and in-frame only. The sample shows about 260,000 clones, 90% of them seen only once. Sequencing was carried out using PBMCs or T cells enriched from blood (not recorded which). Receptor source: a woman aged 30 to 39 with acute COVID-19.

The rearrangement joins TRBV29-1 to TRBJ1-1; a possible D gene is TRBD1 (5 bases). The ends were cut back, 6 bases at V and 0 bases at J, with 11 bases in the middle. From germline, CDR1 is SQVTM and CDR2 ANQGSEA. CDR3 length: 13 amino acids. This CDR3 reads CSVGGRMNTEAFF. CDR3 nucleotide sequence: TGCAGCGTCGGGGGACGGATGAACACTGAAGCTTTCTTT.

The chain recombines TRBV7-2 with TRBJ2-7; 11 nucleotides line up with TRBD2. This CDR3 region has 18 residues. The junction had 11 bases not matched to a gene; V was cut back by 2 bases and J by 2 bases. Germline CDR1 is SGHTA and CDR2 is FQGNSA. The CDR3 reads CASSLRPTSGSTPYEQYF. The CDR3 nucleotides are TGTGCCAGCAGCTTACGACCCACTAGCGGGAGTACTCCCTACGAGCAGTACTTC.

J is TRBJ2-6 and V is TRBV7-8; TRBD1 matches at 11 bases. CDR1 and CDR2 from the germline V gene are SGHVS and FQNEAQ. The CDR3 loop spans 18 amino acids. The V gene end was trimmed by 5 bases and the J gene end by 3 bases; junction bases not matched to a gene: 9. DNA of the CDR3: TGTGCCAGCAGCCCGCTAGGACAGGGGGCTTTTGGGGCCAACGTCCTGACTTTC. Its translation is CASSPLGQGAFGANVLTF.

The genes are TRBV6-1 and TRBJ1-2; possible D gene TRBD1, 5 bases. Deletions cut 2 bases from V and 8 bases from J, with 15 bases between. CDR3 size: 14 residues. Germline V gene data show CDR1 as MNHNS and CDR2 as SASEGT. CDR3 region: CASSESRGLRGYTF. The DNA for the CDR3 is TGTGCCAGCAGTGAATCACGGGGGTTAAGAGGCTACACCTTC.

V and J are TRBV27 and TRBJ2-7; tentative D call: TRBD2 (6 bases). The germline CDR1 and CDR2 sequences are MNHEY and SMNVEV (reference sequence). The CDR3 sequence is 14 residues long. Trimming pared 3 bases from V and 0 bases from J, leaving 9 bases between. Here the CDR3 DNA reads TGTGCCAGCAGTTTGGGACTGTACTCCTACGAGCAGTACTTC. This gives the protein CASSLGLYSYEQYF.

The V gene is TRBV4-1, the J gene TRBJ2-2, with D perhaps matching TRBD2 (5 bases). Germline loops: CDR1 MGHRA, CDR2 YSYEKL. V lost 4 bases, J lost 0 bases, and 18 bases lay in between. The CDR3 sequence is 18 residues long. CDR3 sequence (DNA): TGCGCCAGCAGCCTAAAACCAGATGGACTGACGAACACCGGGGAGCTGTTTTTT. Translation: CASSLKPDGLTNTGELFF.

CDR3 amino acids: CASSLVFVPSGFSTDTQYF. The CDR3 region has the DNA TGTGCCAGCAGCTTGGTTTTCGTCCCTAGCGGATTTAGCACAGATACGCAGTATTTT. This chain uses TRBV5-8 with TRBJ2-3, with TRBD2 matching 7 bases. J was trimmed by 0 bases and V by 0 bases; bases with no gene match: 13. The CDR3 spans 19 residues. From germline, CDR1 is SGHTS and CDR2 YDEGEE.

The chain joins TRBV28 to TRBJ2-7; D possibly corresponds to TRBD2 (6 bases). The V end lost 6 bases, the J end lost 3 bases, and 15 bases lay between the germline ends. CDR1 and CDR2 (germline): MDHEN, SYDVKM. The CDR3 consists of 14 residues. The CDR3 region has the DNA TGTGCCAGCAGCCCCGGGACGGGAGACTACGAGCAGTACTTC. This encodes CASSPGTGDYEQYF.

The chain has TRBV4-1 and TRBJ2-7, with TRBD2 matching over 9 bases. This CDR3 is built from 18 residues. Germline CDR1 and CDR2: MGHRA and YSYEKL. V was clipped by 1 base and J by 0 bases; unmatched bases: 10. The CDR3, as DNA: TGCGCCAGCAGCCAAGTGATTAGCGGGGGACTAAGCTCCTACGAGCAGTACTTC. It specifies CASSQVISGGLSSYEQYF.

This clone was observed once. V and J are TRBV28 and TRBJ1-5, with D unresolved. Per germline, CDR1 MDHEN and CDR2 SYDVKM. The V and J ends lost 3 bases and 9 bases respectively, with 12 bases between them. This CDR3 comprises 13 residues. The CDR3 loop reads CASSFSRVWPQHF. DNA of the CDR3: TGTGCCAGCAGTTTTTCGCGCGTCTGGCCCCAGCATTTT.

The table lists this clone with a few counts. V usage is TRBV29-1 and J usage is TRBJ2-7, with 7 bases fitting TRBD1. The J segment lost 5 bases and the V segment lost 7 bases, leaving 8 bases of the junction unmatched. CDR1 and CDR2 from the germline V gene are SQVTM and ANQGSEA. The CDR3 spans 12 residues. This chain's CDR3 is CSGTRGLDEQYF. CDR3 coding DNA: TGCAGCGGTACGAGGGGGCTGGACGAGCAGTACTTC.

Written as DNA, the CDR3 is TGTGCCAGCAGCCAGGGGACAGGGCGAAACGAGCAGTACTTC. Amino acid sequence: CASSQGTGRNEQYF. This rearrangement joins TRBV11-2 to TRBJ2-7; 9 nucleotides agree with TRBD1. Germline CDR1 is SGHAT and CDR2 is FQNNGV. CDR3 length: 14 residues. The V and J ends lost 5 bases and 5 bases, in that order; junction bases with no gene match: 7.

The V call is TRBV15, the J call TRBJ2-3; 7 bases align to TRBD2. Germline CDR1 LNHNV, CDR2 YYDKDF (reference sequence). This CDR3 is 15 amino acids long. V was clipped by 3 bases and J by 3 bases; unmatched bases: 6. CDR3 DNA sequence: TGTGCCACCAGCAGCAGGCGGGAGAGGACAGATACGCAGTATTTT. Amino acid sequence: CATSSRRERTDTQYF.

The chain carries TRBV7-9 and TRBJ2-1; maybe TRBD2 (7 bases). The CDR3 covers 12 residues. V shed 5 bases and J shed 9 bases, with 11 bases lying between them. CDR1 SEHNR and CDR2 FQNEAQ come from the germline V gene (reference sequence). The CDR3 is CASSQGGVEQFF. The CDR3 DNA sequence: TGTGCCAGCAGCCAAGGGGGGGTTGAGCAGTTCTTC. Looking up the rest from reference TRBV7-9 and TRBJ2-1 gives the full variable domain: DTGVSQNPRHKITKRGQNVTFRCDPISEHNRLYWYRQTLGQGPEFLTYFQNEAQLEKSRLLSDRFSAERPKGSFSTLEIQRTEQGDSAMYLCASSQGGVEQFFGPGTRLTVL.

This clone is a singleton in its sample. The chain couples TRBV18 to TRBJ1-4, with D possibly being TRBD1 (6 bases). V dropped 4 bases and J dropped 5 bases, with 11 bases sitting between them. Germline V gene data show CDR1 as KGHSH and CDR2 as LQKENI. The CDR3 contains 14 residues. CDR3 coding DNA: TGTGCCAGCTCACTCGGGACACCGAATGAAAAACTGTTTTTT. This gives the protein CASSLGTPNEKLFF.

The rearrangement uses TRBV28 and TRBJ1-6; D is uncertain. Germline CDR1 is MDHEN and CDR2 is SYDVKM. This CDR3 is built from 13 residues. Trimming took 6 bases from V and 9 from J, leaving 12 bases between them. Written as DNA, the CDR3 is TGTGCCAGCAGCCAGGCGATAATTTCACCCCTCCACTTT. Amino acid sequence: CASSQAIISPLHF.

This chain joins TRBV30 and TRBJ1-2, with D perhaps TRBD1 (5 bases). CDR3 length: 12 amino acids. Trimming cost V 1 base and J 6 bases, with 9 bases left between them. Germline V gene sequence: CDR1 GTSNPN, CDR2 SVGIG (reference sequence). CDR3 loop: CAWSEGVDGYTF. The DNA for the CDR3 is TGTGCCTGGAGTGAAGGGGTGGATGGCTACACCTTC.

The V and J genes are TRBV30 and TRBJ2-3, with 7 bases matching TRBD2. J was trimmed by 4 bases and V by 3 bases; bases with no gene match: 10. Germline V gives CDR1 GTSNPN, CDR2 SVGIG (reference sequence). This CDR3 has 15 residues. The CDR3 coding sequence is TGTGCCTGGAGAAAAGCGGGGCCAGCCCCAGATACGCAGTATTTT. Its protein is CAWRKAGPAPDTQYF.

This chain uses TRBV9 with TRBJ2-1, with TRBD2 matching over 10 bases. Germline loops: CDR1 SGDLS, CDR2 YYNGEE. The CDR3 sequence is 13 residues long. After removal of 3 bases from V and 8 bases from J, the junction contained 2 bases not matched to a gene. CDR3 residues: CASSALAGDEQFF. CDR3 sequence (DNA): TGTGCCAGCAGCGCTCTAGCGGGAGATGAGCAGTTCTTC.

This chain links TRBV4-1 with TRBJ1-1; D might be TRBD1 (6 bases). Trimming shortened V by 1 base and J by 1 base, and 10 bases separated the two germline ends. CDR3 size: 15 residues. CDR1 MGHRA and CDR2 YSYEKL come from the germline V gene. CDR3 protein: CASSQVQGENTEAFF. The CDR3 DNA reads TGCGCCAGCAGCCAAGTACAGGGTGAGAACACTGAAGCTTTCTTT.